The rows below give T cell receptor beta chains drawn from one sample of a study of regulatory T cells in long-lasting Graves disease. TCRdb re-derived calls from the multiplex PCR reads in MiXCR, one entry per CDR3 protein. The table includes 700,000 or so distinct CDR3 sequences, 25% to 30% detected once. This sample comprised peripheral blood mononuclear cells (PBMCs), obtained when the disease was refractory, from a patient treated with antithyroid drugs. Source of these receptors: a female donor with Graves disease. Both conserved end residues are part of each CDR3. The D gene is left open where the match is weak. Size is omitted from some rows. Given values are once, few, many or a class for expanded clones.

CDR3 | DNA | J | V | size | D
CASSLGQGGSYEQYF | TGTGCCAGCAGCTTAGGACAGGGGGGCTCCTACGAGCAGTACTTC | TRBJ2-7 | TRBV7-6 | many | TRBD1
CASSWGSPQYF | TGTGCCAGCAGCTGGGGCTCACCCCAGTACTTC | TRBJ2-5 | TRBV7-9 | few | -
CAWTRDRGRNEAFF | TGTGCCTGGACCAGGGACAGGGGGCGGAATGAAGCTTTCTTT | TRBJ1-1 | TRBV30 | few | TRBD1
CAISESKSFLYEQYF | TGTGCCATCAGTGAGTCGAAGAGCTTTCTATACGAGCAGTACTTC | TRBJ2-7 | TRBV10-3 | - | -
CASRGPSGYTGELFF | TGTGCCAGCAGAGGGCCTAGCGGGTATACCGGGGAGCTGTTTTTT | TRBJ2-2 | TRBV11-2 | - | TRBD2
CASSVETSSGELFF | TGTGCCAGCAGTGTCGAGACAAGTTCGGGGGAGCTGTTTTTT | TRBJ2-2 | TRBV6-1 | - | -
CASSSYNTGELFF | TGTGCCAGCAGCTCCTACAACACCGGGGAGCTGTTTTTT | TRBJ2-2 | TRBV6-1 | few | -
CASSEPRLGTEAFF | TGTGCCAGCAGTGAACCCAGGTTGGGCACTGAAGCTTTCTTT | TRBJ1-1 | TRBV25-1 | - | -
CASSLDFKVTGNTIYF | TGTGCCAGCAGTTTAGACTTCAAGGTTACTGGAAACACCATATATTTT | TRBJ1-3 | TRBV28 | few | -
CASLREPQETQYF | TGTGCCAGCTTGCGGGAGCCCCAAGAGACCCAGTACTTC | TRBJ2-5 | TRBV6-4 | few | TRBD2
CASIGRPNTEAFF | TGTGCCAGTATTGGGCGGCCGAACACTGAAGCTTTCTTT | TRBJ1-1 | TRBV19 | - | -
CASSPAGGALSYEQYF | TGTGCCAGTAGTCCCGCGGGAGGGGCCCTCTCCTACGAGCAGTACTTC | TRBJ2-7 | TRBV19 | few | TRBD2
CASTPPWVTPFNTEAFF | TGTGCCAGCACCCCGCCATGGGTAACGCCGTTCAACACTGAAGCTTTCTTT | TRBJ1-1 | TRBV6-1 | - | -
CASSYSSGTGRTHSPLHF | TGTGCCAGCAGTTACTCTTCGGGGACAGGGCGGACCCATTCACCCCTCCACTTT | TRBJ1-6 | TRBV6-5 | few | TRBD1
CASSPHSGLPYEQYF | TGTGCCAGCAGTCCTCACTCCGGGCTCCCCTACGAGCAGTACTTC | TRBJ2-7 | TRBV27 | many | -
CASSLAVGLAPYEQYF | TGTGCCAGCAGCTTAGCGGTCGGCCTCGCCCCTTACGAGCAGTACTTC | TRBJ2-7 | TRBV7-6 | many | -
CAEGGGSGPGGNTQYF | TGTGCCGAAGGGGGAGGAAGCGGACCTGGGGGTAATACGCAGTATTTT | TRBJ2-3 | TRBV7-9 | - | -
CASSPGRDDYASYEQYF | TGTGCCAGCAGCCCCGGGAGGGATGACTACGCCTCCTACGAGCAGTACTTC | TRBJ2-7 | TRBV3-1 | few | TRBD2
CASSLAQDWTVNTGELFF | TGTGCCAGCAGCTTAGCGCAGGATTGGACGGTGAACACCGGGGAGCTGTTTTTT | TRBJ2-2 | TRBV7-9 | few | -
CASSPKLADYGYTF | TGTGCCAGCAGCCCTAAACTAGCGGACTATGGCTACACCTTC | TRBJ1-2 | TRBV9 | few | -
CSAIGTSGALYQETQYF | TGCAGTGCTATCGGGACTAGCGGAGCCCTGTACCAAGAGACCCAGTACTTC | TRBJ2-5 | TRBV20-1 | - | TRBD2
CSAREAGHSYEQYF | TGCAGTGCTAGAGAGGCAGGGCACTCCTACGAGCAGTACTTC | TRBJ2-7 | TRBV20-1 | - | -
CSARDPQRGAGERAFF | TGCAGTGCTAGAGATCCCCAGCGAGGGGCGGGGGAGAGAGCTTTCTTT | TRBJ1-1 | TRBV20-1 | - | -
CSHRNTIYF | TGCAGCCACCGAAACACCATATATTTT | TRBJ1-3 | TRBV29-1 | - | -
CASSPGVDNQPQHF | TGTGCCAGCAGTCCAGGGGTTGACAATCAGCCCCAGCATTTT | TRBJ1-5 | TRBV6-1 | - | -
CASSIGWGAGALNTEAFF | TGTGCCAGCAGCATCGGTTGGGGGGCTGGGGCTTTGAACACTGAAGCTTTCTTT | TRBJ1-1 | TRBV5-6 | - | -
CASTDGYSGANVLTF | TGTGCCAGCACCGACGGTTACTCTGGGGCCAACGTCCTGACTTTC | TRBJ2-6 | TRBV2 | few | -
CSANAGEGKSGQYF | TGCAGTGCCAACGCGGGGGAGGGCAAGTCGGGGCAGTACTTC | TRBJ2-7 | TRBV20-1 | - | TRBD2
CAWSTAGYEQYF | TGTGCCTGGAGTACAGCGGGGTACGAGCAGTACTTC | TRBJ2-7 | TRBV30 | few | TRBD2
CASSLGREGTYEQYF | TGCGCCAGCAGCTTGGGTCGGGAGGGAACCTACGAGCAGTACTTC | TRBJ2-7 | TRBV5-1 | few | TRBD2
CASSSPDSYEQYF | TGTGCCAGCAGCTCACCCGACAGTTACGAGCAGTACTTC | TRBJ2-7 | TRBV7-9 | - | -
CSVGSDGSSNQPQHF | TGCAGCGTTGGCTCGGACGGATCTAGCAATCAGCCCCAGCATTTT | TRBJ1-5 | TRBV29-1 | - | -
CAISAGVGQGGYGYTF | TGTGCCATCAGTGCGGGGGTTGGCCAGGGAGGCTATGGCTACACCTTC | TRBJ1-2 | TRBV10-3 | many | -
CASSTSGTGGYEQYF | TGTGCCAGTAGTACCTCCGGGACAGGAGGCTACGAGCAGTACTTC | TRBJ2-7 | TRBV19 | - | TRBD1
CASTRDREKLFF | TGTGCCAGCACCCGGGACCGTGAAAAACTGTTTTTT | TRBJ1-4 | TRBV6-2/TRBV6-3 | - | -
CATSESGGSNQPQHF | TGTGCCACCAGTGAATCGGGGGGGAGCAATCAGCCCCAGCATTTT | TRBJ1-5 | TRBV24-1 | few | -
CASSQGIWGEKLFF | TGCGCCAGCAGCCAAGGGATCTGGGGAGAAAAACTGTTTTTT | TRBJ1-4 | TRBV5-1 | few | -
CASSLCFVAGTYEQYF | TGTGCCAGCAGCTTATGTTTTGTAGCGGGAACGTACGAGCAGTACTTC | TRBJ2-7 | TRBV7-9 | - | TRBD2
CASSGLAANNERFF | TGTGCCAGCAGCGGACTAGCGGCAAACAATGAGCGGTTCTTC | TRBJ2-1 | TRBV2 | - | TRBD2
CAWRVTGGRETQYF | TGTGCCTGGAGAGTTACAGGGGGCAGGGAGACCCAGTACTTC | TRBJ2-5 | TRBV30 | - | TRBD1
CAWSSRGNQPQHF | TGTGCCTGGAGTAGTAGGGGCAATCAGCCCCAGCATTTT | TRBJ1-5 | TRBV30 | few | -
CASSPRTGGPQPQHF | TGTGCCAGCAGTCCCCGGACAGGGGGCCCTCAGCCCCAGCATTTT | TRBJ1-5 | TRBV6-1 | few | TRBD1
CASTGTKNIQYF | TGTGCCAGCACTGGGACCAAAAACATTCAGTACTTC | TRBJ2-4 | TRBV12-3/TRBV12-4 | few | -
CASSWFGGEDSPLHF | TGTGCCAGCAGCTGGTTCGGGGGCGAGGATTCACCCCTCCACTTT | TRBJ1-6 | TRBV27 | many | -
CASISSSGRALDTQYF | TGTGCCAGCATTTCATCTAGCGGGAGGGCCTTAGATACGCAGTATTTT | TRBJ2-3 | TRBV6-1 | few | TRBD2
CASSLVVDGQYF | TGTGCCAGCAGCTTAGTTGTGGACGGGCAGTACTTC | TRBJ2-7 | TRBV7-9 | - | -
CASSVDGTSEETQYF | TGTGCCAGCAGCGTAGATGGGACTAGCGAAGAGACCCAGTACTTC | TRBJ2-5 | TRBV9 | - | TRBD2
CASSLTGRTKETQYF | TGTGCCAGCAGCTTAACAGGCAGGACCAAAGAGACCCAGTACTTC | TRBJ2-5 | TRBV7-3 | few | -
CSARVEVGGEQYF | TGCAGTGCTAGAGTAGAGGTGGGGGGCGAGCAGTACTTC | TRBJ2-7 | TRBV20-1 | - | -
CASSVAISANYGYTF | TGTGCCAGCAGCGTAGCAATAAGCGCTAACTATGGCTACACCTTC | TRBJ1-2 | TRBV9 | - | -
CASSLARENSPLHF | TGCGCCAGCAGCTTGGCCAGAGAAAATTCACCCCTCCACTTT | TRBJ1-6 | TRBV5-1 | - | -
CALSDRVFTEAFF | TGTGCCTTATCCGACAGGGTATTCACTGAAGCTTTCTTT | TRBJ1-1 | TRBV30 | - | TRBD1
CAISEGGELFF | TGTGCCATCAGTGAGGGCGGGGAGCTGTTTTTT | TRBJ2-2 | TRBV10-3 | few | -
CASSGVEGAHQPQHF | TGTGCCAGCAGCGGGGTGGAGGGGGCTCATCAGCCCCAGCATTTT | TRBJ1-5 | TRBV6-1 | few | TRBD1